The rows below give T cell receptor beta chains drawn from one sample of a study of blood T cells in healthy people across ages. MiXCR, applied by TCRdb to the 5' RACE reads, yields one record per CDR3 protein. The sample consists of 600,000 to 850,000 distinct CDR3 sequences, approximately 25% of them appearing once. The sample was also reused in another study, on T cells of mothers and their children.

Sequenced input: blood. These receptors all come from a boy aged 5-17 years in good health. CDR3s include the opening cysteine and the closing phenylalanine or tryptophan. The D gene is left open where the match is weak. Clone size is shown for a subset of rows, as once, few, many or a class of expanded clone.

length	V	size	J	D	DNA	CDR3
20	TRBV3-1	-	TRBJ2-1	TRBD2	TGTGCCAGCAGCCAAGATCCCACCCGTTCGGGAGGGTATTCCTACAATGAGCAGTTCTTC	CASSQDPTRSGGYSYNEQFF
16	TRBV12-3/TRBV12-4	-	TRBJ1-5	TRBD1	TGTGCCAGCAGTTCGCCTTGGGACAGGAGGAATCAGCCCCAGCATTTT	CASSSPWDRRNQPQHF
12	TRBV29-1	few	TRBJ1-1	-	TGCAGCGTTGATAACAGGAACACTGAAGCTTTCTTT	CSVDNRNTEAFF
14	TRBV9	few	TRBJ2-5	TRBD2	TGTGCCAGCAGCGTAGAAATAACTAGCGAGGCCCAGTACTTC	CASSVEITSEAQYF
13	TRBV12-3/TRBV12-4	-	TRBJ2-7	-	TGTGCCTCCGGTGGACAGATTGGCGACGAGCAGTACTTC	CASGGQIGDEQYF
15	TRBV25-1	-	TRBJ2-5	-	TGTGCCAGTTCCTCCCGGGGGACAGAACCTGAGACCCAGTACTTC	CASSSRGTEPETQYF
17	TRBV3-1	-	TRBJ2-5	TRBD2	TGTGCCAGCAGCCAAGTGGGACTAGCGGGAGAGGAAGAGACCCAGTACTTC	CASSQVGLAGEEETQYF
16	TRBV20-1	-	TRBJ2-5	TRBD2	TGCAGTGCTAGAGATCTTCGCGGGGGGGCCTGGGAGACCCAGTACTTC	CSARDLRGGAWETQYF
15	TRBV6-5	-	TRBJ1-3	-	TGTGCCAGCAGTTCGACACCCGGCTCTGGAAACACCATATATTTT	CASSSTPGSGNTIYF
13	TRBV6-5	-	TRBJ1-6	-	TGTGCCAGCAGTTACCCGGGCGTTGGACCCCTCCACTTT	CASSYPGVGPLHF
15	TRBV11-2	few	TRBJ2-5	-	TGTGCCAGCAGCTTAGGGGGACTCCCTGGGGAGACCCAGTACTTC	CASSLGGLPGETQYF
13	TRBV4-3	many	TRBJ2-2	-	TGCGCCAGCAGCCAAGGGGGCACCGGGGAGCTGTTTTTT	CASSQGGTGELFF
17	TRBV28	-	TRBJ2-6	-	TGTGCCAGCAGTTACGGACACACCACCTCTGGGGCCAACGTCCTGACTTTC	CASSYGHTTSGANVLTF
14	TRBV11-3	once	TRBJ2-7	TRBD1	TGTGCCAGCAGCCGACAGGGGGAATCGTACGAGCAGTACTTC	CASSRQGESYEQYF
11	TRBV6-2/TRBV6-3	-	TRBJ2-1	-	TGTGCCAGCAGTTTCGGACTCCGAGAGTTCTTC	CASSFGLREFF
15	TRBV7-9	few	TRBJ2-1	-	TGTGCCAGCAGCGCGACTCCGGACTACCCACCTGAGCAGTTCTTC	CASSATPDYPPEQFF
16	TRBV5-1	few	TRBJ2-1	-	TGCGCCAGCAGCTTGGTTAATGGGCCCGGAGGCAATGAGCAGTTCTTC	CASSLVNGPGGNEQFF
16	TRBV3-1	-	TRBJ1-4	-	TGTGCCAGCAGCCAAGATCCCCCCGGGGGGGTTGAAAAACTGTTTTTT	CASSQDPPGGVEKLFF
15	TRBV5-5	few	TRBJ2-5	-	TGTGCCAGCAGCTTACAGATTGGAAGTGGGGAGACCCAGTACTTC	CASSLQIGSGETQYF
17	TRBV4-1	-	TRBJ2-7	-	TGCGCCAGCAGTGATTCCCCCCCCGGGACGGGGACCTACGAGCAGTACTTC	CASSDSPPGTGTYEQYF
21	TRBV4-1	-	TRBJ2-4	-	TGCGCCAGCAGCCAAAAGATACCCTTACAGGGAAATAAGGGTTTCGAAAACATTCAGTACTTC	CASSQKIPLQGNKGFENIQYF
14	TRBV24-1	-	TRBJ2-1	-	TGTGCCACCAGTGATTTGACTGGGTACAATGAGCAGTTCTTC	CATSDLTGYNEQFF
16	TRBV11-2	-	TRBJ2-3	TRBD2	TGTGCCAGCAGCTGGGCAGCGGGAGGTGGCACAGATACGCAGTATTTT	CASSWAAGGGTDTQYF
12	TRBV3-1	once	TRBJ1-1	-	TGTGCCAGCAGCCAGGTCCCGCCTGAAGCTTTCTTT	CASSQVPPEAFF